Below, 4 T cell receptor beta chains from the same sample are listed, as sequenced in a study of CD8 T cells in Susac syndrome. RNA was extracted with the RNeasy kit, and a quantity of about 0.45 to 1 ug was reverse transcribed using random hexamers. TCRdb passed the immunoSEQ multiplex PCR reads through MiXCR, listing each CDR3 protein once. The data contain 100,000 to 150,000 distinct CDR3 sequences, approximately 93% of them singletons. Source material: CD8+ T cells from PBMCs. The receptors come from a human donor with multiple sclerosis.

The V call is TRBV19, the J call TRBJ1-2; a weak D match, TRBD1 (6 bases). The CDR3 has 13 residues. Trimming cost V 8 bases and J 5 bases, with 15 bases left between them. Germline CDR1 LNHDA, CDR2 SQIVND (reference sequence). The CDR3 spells CASHPGHPYGYTF. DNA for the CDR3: TGTGCCAGTCACCCGGGACATCCGTATGGCTACACCTTC.

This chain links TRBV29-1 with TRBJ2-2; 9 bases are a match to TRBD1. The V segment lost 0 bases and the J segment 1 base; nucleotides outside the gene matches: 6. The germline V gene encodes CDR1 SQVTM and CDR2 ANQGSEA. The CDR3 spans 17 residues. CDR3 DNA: TGCAGCGTTGAAGAGGCCCGACAGGGGGAGAACACCGGGGAGCTGTTTTTT. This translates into CSVEEARQGENTGELFF.

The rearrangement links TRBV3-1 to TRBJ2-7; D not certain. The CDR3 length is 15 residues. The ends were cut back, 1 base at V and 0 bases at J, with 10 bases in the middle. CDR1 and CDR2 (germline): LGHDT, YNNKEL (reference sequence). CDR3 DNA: TGTGCCAGCAGCCAAGGGTTCAGAAACTCCTACGAGCAGTACTTC. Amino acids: CASSQGFRNSYEQYF.

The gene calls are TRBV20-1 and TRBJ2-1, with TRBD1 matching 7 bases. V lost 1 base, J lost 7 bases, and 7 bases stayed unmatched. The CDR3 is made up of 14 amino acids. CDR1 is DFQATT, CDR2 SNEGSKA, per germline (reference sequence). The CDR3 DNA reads TGCAGTGCTAGAGGACAGGGCAGTAAGAATGAGCAGTTCTTC. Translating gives CSARGQGSKNEQFF.